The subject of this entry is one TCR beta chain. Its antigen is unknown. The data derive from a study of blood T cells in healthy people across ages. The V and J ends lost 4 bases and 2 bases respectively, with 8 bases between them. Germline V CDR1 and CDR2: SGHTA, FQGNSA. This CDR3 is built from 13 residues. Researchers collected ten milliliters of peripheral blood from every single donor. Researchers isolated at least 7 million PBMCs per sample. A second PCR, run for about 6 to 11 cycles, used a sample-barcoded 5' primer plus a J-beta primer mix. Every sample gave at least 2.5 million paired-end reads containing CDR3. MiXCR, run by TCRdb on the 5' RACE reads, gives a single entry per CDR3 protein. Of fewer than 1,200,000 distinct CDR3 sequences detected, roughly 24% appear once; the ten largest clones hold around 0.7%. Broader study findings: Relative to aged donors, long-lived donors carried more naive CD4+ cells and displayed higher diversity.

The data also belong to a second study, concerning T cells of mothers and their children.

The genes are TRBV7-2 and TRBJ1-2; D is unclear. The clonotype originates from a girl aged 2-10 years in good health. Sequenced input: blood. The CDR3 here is CASSWSLNYGYTF. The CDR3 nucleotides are TGTGCCAGCAGCTGGAGCCTCAACTATGGCTACACCTTC.